This TCR beta chain was recorded in a study of Ad26.COV2.S vaccination and SARS-CoV-2 variants. The table came from immunoSEQ multiplex PCR; TCRdb's copy has only in-frame clones and leaves some out. The data contain around 450,000 clones, about 88% of them singletons. The treatment denotes: roughly 18 received Ad26.COV2.S at low or high dose, single or two shots; about 5 received placebo; per-sample allocation not given. Each sample was drawn 63 days after the first injection (of vaccine or placebo). This TCR was sampled from a person aged 18-65 years who received the Ad26.COV2.S COVID-19 vaccine or a placebo. This specimen was peripheral blood, taken in a trial of Ad26.COV2.S vaccine versus placebo.

The CDR3 DNA sequence: TGCGCCAGCAGCTCTTCAGGGGGCGGGAACTATGGCTACACCTTC. Protein sequence: CASSSSGGGNYGYTF. The chain carries TRBV4-1 and TRBJ1-2, with 8 positions matching TRBD1. Per germline, CDR1 MGHRA and CDR2 YSYEKL. The trim removed 5 bases at V and 2 bases at J, leaving 7 bases unmatched. The CDR3 sequence is 15 residues long.